This T cell receptor beta chain came from a study of regulatory T cells in long-lasting Graves disease. General study results and limits: A greater number of public clonotypes (2,741) was shared by persistent patients than by new patients (over 900).

In regard to this clonotype: Its antigen is unknown.

Construction of TCR beta libraries relied on iRepertoire HTBI primers and on Arm-PCR targeting CDR3 regions. TCRdb re-called the multiplex PCR reads through MiXCR, storing one row per CDR3 protein. The table includes 650,000 to 850,000 distinct CDR3 sequences, about 30% detected once. Time point reported: persistent/refractory GD, antithyroid drugs over 5 years with positive TRAb. PBMC RNA served as the TCR library source. Germline CDR1 is ENHRY and CDR2 is SYGVKD. The CDR3 spans 12 residues. Losses at the gene ends were 3 bases for V and 8 bases for J; bases not matched to a gene: 3. The receptor was derived from a female donor with Graves disease. Source: peripheral blood mononuclear cells (PBMCs), taken when the disease was refractory, from a patient treated with antithyroid drugs. This chain uses TRBV10-3 with TRBJ1-1; TRBD1 aligns across 7 bases. The DNA for the CDR3 is TGTGCCATCAGTGAAGACAGGGCGGAAGCTTTCTTT. It yields the protein CAISEDRAEAFF.